What follows are 29 T cell receptor beta chains derived from one specimen sequenced in a study of T cell responses to AZD1222 COVID-19 vaccine (dated by TCRdb to the early 2020s). What the time point label conveys for this sample: baseline before first vaccination. What the treatment or condition label conveys for this sample: meningococcal conjugate vaccine given as trial control. Library generation was performed with the immunoSEQ multiplex PCR assay. TCRdb retrieved this table from immuneACCESS and kept in-frame rearrangements only. Not all clones are present; in checked studies, unresolved V genes account for under half, and no reason is known for the remainder. The sample data list about 100,000 clones, and over 75% of these were observed just once. Jointly, the top ten make up 4% to 4.5% of the sample. The material sequenced was peripheral blood, taken on day 0 of MenACWY control vaccination. The receptors stem from an adult in good health.

With respect to this clone: The sample has other DNA sequences that encode this CDR3 too. This chain links TRBV9 with TRBJ2-1; 9 nucleotides agree with TRBD2. With V trimmed by 2 bases and J by 7 bases, 10 bases remained unmatched. CDR3 length equals 16 residues. In germline, CDR1 is SGDLS, CDR2 YYNGEE. The CDR3: CASSVGGGRAGNEQFF. The CDR3 region has the DNA TGTGCCAGCAGCGTGGGAGGCGGGAGGGCCGGGAATGAGCAGTTCTTC.

V and J are TRBV28 and TRBJ1-5; possibly TRBD1 for D (5 bases). This CDR3 has 16 residues. Germline V gene data show CDR1 as MDHEN and CDR2 as SYDVKM. The germline V and J ends were trimmed by 3 bases and 0 bases, with 12 bases remaining between them. In DNA form, the CDR3 reads TGTGCCAGCAGTTTGGTGAGGGGACGTAGCAATCAGCCCCAGCATTTT. This gives the protein CASSLVRGRSNQPQHF.

V and J are TRBV5-1 and TRBJ1-2; 8 bases map to TRBD1. Germline V lookup: CDR1 SGHRS, CDR2 YFSETQ. The CDR3 runs 15 residues. J gave up 1 base and V 2 bases, and 4 bases lay outside the gene matches. The CDR3 protein is CASSFEDRVNYGYTF. CDR3 DNA: TGCGCCAGCAGCTTCGAGGACAGGGTTAACTATGGCTACACCTTC.

The chain links TRBV4-2 to TRBJ1-2; D unresolved. The CDR3 is 15 residues long. Per the germline V gene, CDR1 is LGHNA and CDR2 is YNFKEQ. Trimming removed 0 bases at V and 6 bases at J, with 14 bases between. Here the CDR3 reads CASSQDRPIGDGYTF. The CDR3 DNA sequence: TGTGCCAGCAGCCAAGATAGGCCCATTGGGGATGGCTACACCTTC.

By frequency in the sample, this clone is medium-sized. This chain links TRBV28 with TRBJ2-7; 11 bases line up with TRBD1. V dropped 6 bases and J dropped 0; count of bases not matched to a gene: 4. CDR3 length equals 15 residues. Germline CDR1 reads MDHEN; CDR2 reads SYDVKM. The CDR3 loop is CASRAGTGGSYEQYF. CDR3 sequence (DNA): TGTGCCAGCAGAGCCGGGACAGGGGGCTCCTACGAGCAGTACTTC.

CDR3 region: CASSVGSWSNTGELFF. As DNA, the CDR3 is TGTGCCAGCAGTGTGGGATCTTGGTCGAACACCGGGGAGCTGTTTTTT. The chain links TRBV2 to TRBJ2-2; D is uncertain. Germline CDR1 SNHLY, CDR2 FYNNEI. V lost 4 bases and J lost 0, with 12 bases in between. The CDR3 covers 16 residues.

V usage is TRBV2 and J usage is TRBJ2-7; D may be TRBD2 (6 bases). Germline CDR1 and CDR2: SNHLY and FYNNEI. The CDR3 extends over 17 amino acids. The V and J ends lost 2 bases and 6 bases respectively, with 23 bases between them. CDR3 residues: CASSEPRAGRPEGEQYF. DNA for the CDR3: TGTGCCAGCAGTGAACCGAGGGCGGGGAGACCTGAGGGCGAGCAGTACTTC.

The V call is TRBV6-2 or TRBV6-3, the J call TRBJ1-1; tentatively, D is TRBD1 (6 bases). CDR3 size: 13 residues. Germline V gene sequence: CDR1 MNHEY, CDR2 SVGEGT. Trimming pared 5 bases from V and 11 bases from J, leaving 18 bases between. The chain's CDR3 is CASSLPLRGQAFF. CDR3 nucleotides: TGTGCCAGCAGTCTACCCCTCCGGGGGCAGGCTTTCTTT.

The chain joins TRBV19 to TRBJ2-5; D may be TRBD1 or TRBD2 (6 bases each). The CDR3 sequence is 14 residues long. Trimming took off 5 bases at V and 4 bases at J, with 14 bases between the two ends. The germline gives CDR1 LNHDA, CDR2 SQIVND (reference sequence). The CDR3 is CASSFGGGGETQYF. The CDR3 DNA reads as TGTGCCAGTAGTTTCGGAGGGGGTGGAGAGACCCAGTACTTC.

The rearrangement joins TRBV27 to TRBJ1-1; 9 bases match TRBD1. J lost 5 bases, V lost 4 bases, and 5 bases had no gene match. From germline, CDR1 is MNHEY and CDR2 SMNVEV (reference sequence). CDR3 length equals 14 residues. Here the CDR3 reads CASSWGQGTTEAFF. The DNA of the CDR3 is TGTGCCAGCAGTTGGGGACAGGGTACGACTGAAGCTTTCTTT.

The V gene is TRBV5-1, the J gene TRBJ1-2; the D gene is possibly TRBD1 (6 bases). The V gene's germline CDR1 is SGHRS and CDR2 YFSETQ. The CDR3 is 16 residues long. Deletions cut 3 bases from V and 6 bases from J, with 21 bases between. This chain's CDR3 is CASSSSNRGIGNGYTF. The CDR3 DNA reads as TGCGCCAGCAGCTCTTCCAATAGGGGGATCGGAAATGGCTACACCTTC. The full variable domain, its missing parts supplied by reference TRBV5-1 and TRBJ1-2, is KAGVTQTPRYLIKTRGQQVTLSCSPISGHRSVSWYQQTPGQGLQFLFEYFSETQRNKGNFPGRFSGRQFSNSRSEMNVSTLELGDSALYLCASSSSNRGIGNGYTFGSGTRLTVV.

This rearrangement joins TRBV4-3 to TRBJ1-6, with D possibly TRBD1 on 5 matching bases. CDR1 is LGHNA and CDR2 is YSLEER in the germline V gene. The CDR3 has 17 amino acids. V shed 0 bases and J shed 3 bases, with 12 bases lying between them. This CDR3 is CASSQDLQGSYNSPLHF. The DNA for the CDR3 is TGCGCCAGCAGCCAAGATCTCCAGGGTAGCTATAATTCACCCCTCCACTTT.

The chain carries TRBV28 and TRBJ1-2; TRBD1 agrees at 8 bases. Germline assignment: CDR1 MDHEN and CDR2 SYDVKM. This CDR3 has 15 amino acids. V shed 5 bases, J shed 0 bases, and the junction held 5 bases outside the gene matches. CDR3 bases: TGTGCCAGCAGTGGGGACAGGCCGACTAACTATGGCTACACCTTC. It encodes CASSGDRPTNYGYTF.

This chain uses TRBV29-1 with TRBJ1-1; D gene ambiguous. Trimming took off 6 bases at V and 5 bases at J, with 7 bases between the two ends. Germline assignment: CDR1 SQVTM and CDR2 ANQGSEA. The CDR3 covers 10 residues. The CDR3 nucleotides are TGCAGCGTGGCGGGAACTGAAGCTTTCTTT. It codes for CSVAGTEAFF.

The chain carries TRBV10-3 and TRBJ2-2, with 11 bases that match TRBD1. Germline values: CDR1 ENHRY, CDR2 SYGVKD. V gave up 6 bases and J gave up 6 bases; unmatched junction bases: 12. CDR3 length equals 17 residues. CDR3 amino acids: CAISGQGAKGPPGELFF. The CDR3 nucleotides read TGTGCCATCAGCGGACAGGGGGCGAAAGGACCTCCCGGGGAGCTGTTTTTT.

The CDR3 DNA follows: TGTGCCAGCAGCTCCCCTAACGCCAGGGACAATGAGCAGTTCTTC. This codes for CASSSPNARDNEQFF. The V and J genes are TRBV7-2 and TRBJ2-1; maybe TRBD1 (5 bases). The CDR3 spans 15 residues. The V end lost 4 bases, the J end lost 5 bases, and 15 bases lay between the germline ends. Germline CDR1 is SGHTA and CDR2 is FQGNSA.

The V call is TRBV18, the J call TRBJ2-5; D ambiguous. CDR1 and CDR2 from the germline V gene are KGHSH and LQKENI. CDR3 length equals 14 residues. The V and J ends lost 0 bases and 1 base respectively, with 6 bases between them. The CDR3 loop is CASSPPGVQETQYF. Written as DNA, the CDR3 is TGTGCCAGCTCACCACCGGGCGTCCAAGAGACCCAGTACTTC.

The chain carries TRBV28 and TRBJ2-7; D is possibly TRBD1 (5 bases). Germline V lookup: CDR1 MDHEN, CDR2 SYDVKM. The CDR3 extends over 17 amino acids. V was pared by 6 bases and J by 2 bases, with 23 bases between. The CDR3 DNA reads as TGTGCCAGCAGAGCAGGGTGGAATAGAGGACCTACCTACGAGCAGTACTTC. Protein: CASRAGWNRGPTYEQYF.

The chain employs TRBV18 and TRBJ1-3; tentative D call: TRBD1 (6 bases). This CDR3 has 16 amino acids. Trimming pared 5 bases from V and 2 bases from J, leaving 16 bases between. The germline V gene has CDR1 KGHSH and CDR2 LQKENI. CDR3 protein: CASSVDRSSAGNTIYF. As DNA, the CDR3 is TGTGCCAGCTCAGTAGACAGGAGTTCAGCTGGAAACACCATATATTTT.

The chain couples TRBV27 to TRBJ2-7; 9 bases agree with TRBD2. CDR1 MNHEY and CDR2 SMNVEV come from the germline V gene (reference sequence). V shed 8 bases and J 1 base; nucleotides not matched to a gene: 6. The CDR3 loop spans 14 amino acids. The CDR3 is CASRLAGPSYEQYF. As DNA, the CDR3 is TGTGCCAGCCGGCTAGCGGGGCCATCCTACGAGCAGTACTTC.

As DNA, the CDR3 is TGTGCCAGCATTTCCGGGCCGGATGAAAAACTGTTTTTT. Encoded protein: CASISGPDEKLFF. This chain joins TRBV7-9 and TRBJ1-4; D ambiguous. Trimming cost V 7 bases and J 6 bases, with 12 bases left between them. The CDR3 has 13 amino acids. CDR1 is SEHNR, CDR2 FQNEAQ, per germline (reference sequence).

The rearrangement joins TRBV7-2 to TRBJ1-1, with TRBD1 as a possible D gene (5 bases). V was shortened by 1 base and J by 4 bases, with 7 bases between the two germline ends. Germline CDR1 SGHTA, CDR2 FQGNSA. The CDR3 consists of 13 residues. The CDR3 nucleotides are TGTGCCAGCAGCTTAGAGAGGGGCACTGAAGCTTTCTTT. It specifies CASSLERGTEAFF. Variable domain in full (rest from reference TRBV7-2 and TRBJ1-1): GAGVSQSPSNKVTEKGKDVELRCDPISGHTALYWYRQSLGQGLEFLIYFQGNSAPDKSGLPSDRFSAERTGGSVSTLTIQRTQQEDSAVYLCASSLERGTEAFFGQGTRLTVV.

The V gene is TRBV30, the J gene TRBJ2-2, with 12 bases that match TRBD2. J lost 4 bases, V lost 2 bases, and 2 bases had no gene match. The CDR3 is 15 amino acids. The germline V gene encodes CDR1 GTSNPN and CDR2 SVGIG (reference sequence). Written as DNA, the CDR3 is TGTGCCTGGAGTCCGGGACTAGCGGGCACCGGGGAGCTGTTTTTT. It yields the protein CAWSPGLAGTGELFF.

This clone has just a few counts. The gene calls are TRBV24-1 and TRBJ2-7; D may be TRBD1 or TRBD2 (5 bases each). In germline, CDR1 is KGHDR, CDR2 SFDVKD. V lost 3 bases to trimming and J lost 6 bases, with 20 bases between them. The CDR3 loop spans 16 amino acids. The CDR3 protein is CATSDGTGNLLSEQYF. The CDR3 DNA follows: TGTGCCACCAGTGATGGGACCGGGAACCTTCTATCCGAGCAGTACTTC.

This chain links TRBV27 with TRBJ2-5; 7 bases agree with TRBD2. Germline CDR1 is MNHEY and CDR2 is SMNVEV (reference sequence). The CDR3 has 15 amino acids. Trimming at V came to 2 bases and at J to 1 base, leaving 4 bases not matched to a gene. The DNA of the CDR3 is TGTGCCAGCAGTTTAGCGGGGGTGAGCCAAGAGACCCAGTACTTC. This sequence encodes CASSLAGVSQETQYF.

The rearrangement uses TRBV2 and TRBJ2-1; either TRBD1 or TRBD2 may supply D (6 bases each). Germline V CDR1 and CDR2: SNHLY, FYNNEI. The CDR3 consists of 15 residues. Trimming removed 7 bases at V and 5 bases at J, with 18 bases between. The CDR3 loop is CASIGGRGANNEQFF. In DNA, the CDR3 is TGTGCCAGCATCGGGGGCAGGGGAGCTAACAATGAGCAGTTCTTC.

The chain carries TRBV11-2 and TRBJ2-2, with TRBD1 matching over 9 bases. The CDR3 totals 15 residues. Trimming took 7 bases from V and 5 from J; bases not matched to a gene: 8. The V gene's germline CDR1 is SGHAT and CDR2 FQNNGV. CDR3 DNA: TGTGCCAGCACCTTTGGGACAGGGAGTACCGGGGAGCTGTTTTTT. Translating it yields CASTFGTGSTGELFF.

This sequence joins TRBV30 and TRBJ1-3; D remains ambiguous. Deletions cut 2 bases from V and 0 bases from J, with 11 bases between. Germline assignment: CDR1 GTSNPN and CDR2 SVGIG (reference sequence). This CDR3 region has 15 residues. The CDR3: CAWSPTSYSGNTIYF. The CDR3 bases are TGTGCCTGGAGTCCCACTTCCTACTCTGGAAACACCATATATTTT. Looking up the rest from reference TRBV30 and TRBJ1-3 gives the full variable domain: SQTIHQWPATLVQPVGSPLSLECTVEGTSNPNLYWYRQAAGRGLQLLFYSVGIGQISSEVPQNLSASRPQDRQFILSSKKLLLSDSGFYLCAWSPTSYSGNTIYFGEGSWLTVV.

This clone occurred a few times. The V call is TRBV7-9, the J call TRBJ2-3; D is uncertain. Trimming shortened V by 6 bases and J by 3 bases, and 10 bases separated the two germline ends. CDR3 length: 13 amino acids. Germline V gene lookup returns CDR1 SEHNR and CDR2 FQNEAQ (reference sequence). As DNA, the CDR3 is TGTGCCAGCAGGGCCGCGGCGACAGATACGCAGTATTTT. This codes for CASRAAATDTQYF.